The 8 T cell receptor beta chains in this list originate from one sample, sequenced in a study of blood T cell repertoires in COVID-19 (dated by TCRdb to 2018 to 2021). Library prep was done by the immunoSEQ multiplex PCR assay. The table comes from immuneACCESS by way of TCRdb, which keeps in-frame sequences with V and J called. Part of the clones is missing from these tables; in studies checked, under half for an unresolved V gene and the rest for unknown reasons. This sample gives just over 200,000 clones in total; over 70% of them show up just once. 4.5% to 7% of the sample is held by the ten biggest clonotypes. Sequencing used peripheral blood. These receptors came from a woman between 65 and 79 years old with acute or convalescent COVID-19.

This chain uses TRBV11-3 with TRBJ1-1, with D unclear. CDR1 is SGHNT, CDR2 YENEEA, per germline. Trimming stripped 4 bases from V and 1 base from J, with 7 bases between. The CDR3 totals 13 residues. DNA for the CDR3: TGTGCCAGCAGCTCCCGACAGAACACTGAAGCTTTCTTT. Its protein is CASSSRQNTEAFF.

V is TRBV14 and J is TRBJ1-1, with D hard to call. The germline CDR1 and CDR2 sequences are SGHDN and FVKESK. The CDR3 has 13 residues. V was shortened by 0 bases and J by 3 bases, with 5 bases between the two germline ends. The CDR3 DNA is TGTGCCAGCAGCCAAGACCTATACACTGAAGCTTTCTTT. It codes for CASSQDLYTEAFF. Full variable domain (remainder filled in from reference TRBV14 and TRBJ1-1): EAGVTQFPSHSVIEKGQTVTLRCDPISGHDNLYWYRRVMGKEIKFLLHFVKESKQDESGMPNNRFLAERTGGTYSTLKVQPAELEDSGVYFCASSQDLYTEAFFGQGTRLTVV.

The genes are TRBV29-1 and TRBJ2-7, with a tentative D call TRBD1 (5 bases). Trimming pared 4 bases from V and 2 bases from J, leaving 6 bases between. The CDR3 runs 11 residues. The V gene's germline CDR1 is SQVTM and CDR2 ANQGSEA. The CDR3 loop is CSVGGPYEQYF. The CDR3 DNA reads TGCAGCGTTGGGGGCCCCTACGAGCAGTACTTC.

The rearrangement joins TRBV6-2 or TRBV6-3 to TRBJ1-5, with 8 bases aligning to TRBD1. Trimming cost V 5 bases and J 0 bases; bases outside gene matches: 12. Looked up from germline, CDR1 is MNHEY and CDR2 is SVGEGT. This CDR3 has 18 residues. The CDR3 DNA is TGTGCCAGCAGTCCCCGACAGGGGTCGTCCCTTAGCAATCAGCCCCAGCATTTT. This codes for CASSPRQGSSLSNQPQHF.

CDR3 DNA sequence: TGCGCCAGCAGCTTGGAGTTAAGGGGTCCTGGAAACACCATATATTTT. This sequence encodes CASSLELRGPGNTIYF. The rearrangement uses TRBV5-1 and TRBJ1-3, with D maybe TRBD1 (5 bases). CDR1 and CDR2 from the germline V gene are SGHRS and YFSETQ. Trimming shortened V by 0 bases and J by 2 bases, and 12 bases separated the two germline ends. This CDR3 comprises 16 residues.

The genes are TRBV11-2 and TRBJ2-2; D not resolved. The CDR3 totals 12 residues. Germline CDR1 and CDR2: SGHAT and FQNNGV. The ends were cut back, 8 bases at V and 3 bases at J, with 7 bases in the middle. The DNA for the CDR3 is TGTGCCAGCCAGCGTTACACCGGGGAGCTGTTTTTT. Its protein product is CASQRYTGELFF.

There are a few counts of this clone. The rearrangement links TRBV6-5 to TRBJ1-1; 7 positions agree with TRBD1. The CDR3 is made up of 13 amino acids. With 4 bases clipped from V and 6 bases from J, the junction kept 5 bases outside the gene matches. Germline CDR1 reads MNHEY; CDR2 reads SVGAGI. The DNA for the CDR3 is TGTGCCAGCAGTTCACGGACAGGACCTGAAGCTTTCTTT. Protein product: CASSSRTGPEAFF.

This chain connects TRBV5-1 to TRBJ1-1; D gene unclear. Germline assignment: CDR1 SGHRS and CDR2 YFSETQ. CDR3 length: 13 residues. V was shortened by 3 bases and J by 7 bases, with 13 bases between the two germline ends. In DNA form, the CDR3 reads TGCGCCAGCAGCTCCCAAACCACTTTTGAAGCTTTCTTT. It specifies CASSSQTTFEAFF. Complete variable domain (other parts from reference TRBV5-1 and TRBJ1-1): KAGVTQTPRYLIKTRGQQVTLSCSPISGHRSVSWYQQTPGQGLQFLFEYFSETQRNKGNFPGRFSGRQFSNSRSEMNVSTLELGDSALYLCASSSQTTFEAFFGQGTRLTVV.